The 32 T cell receptor beta chains below were found in one sample sequenced in a study of CD8+ T cells in alopecia areata. Noted treatment: oral pan-JAK inhibitor, 5-10 mg twice daily. RNA was isolated and reverse transcribed to cDNA, the sequencing template. Some clones are missing from TCRdb's copy, which holds only in-frame ones; the method was immunoSEQ multiplex PCR. Of 90,000 to 130,000 clones detected, about 59% appear once; the ten largest clones hold 9.5% to 15%. The sequencing used CD8+ T cells sorted from blood, collected at week 24, from a patient treated with tofacitinib. The receptor set was obtained from a human donor with alopecia areata.

The rearrangement links TRBV4-3 to TRBJ1-4; possible D gene TRBD1, 6 bases. CDR1 is LGHNA, CDR2 YSLEER, per germline. V was clipped by 5 bases and J by 9 bases, with 13 bases between them. CDR3 size: 13 residues. The CDR3 nucleotides are TGCGCCAGCAGCGCGTCAGGGGATCAAAAACTGTTTTTT. It is translated as CASSASGDQKLFF.

The chain combines TRBV7-9 with TRBJ2-3; no clear D. Deletions cut 3 bases from V and 1 base from J, with 11 bases between. CDR1 is SEHNR, CDR2 FQNEAQ, per germline (reference sequence). This CDR3 contains 15 residues. The CDR3 region has the DNA TGTGCCAGCAGCTTCGACTTGTTCGGCACAGATACGCAGTATTTT. It translates to CASSFDLFGTDTQYF.

The chain has TRBV29-1 and TRBJ1-3; possibly TRBD1 for D (6 bases). There are 16 residues in the CDR3. Germline V gene data show CDR1 as SQVTM and CDR2 as ANQGSEA. V lost 0 bases, J lost 0 bases, and 12 bases lay in between. The CDR3 reads CSVEDETGVSGNTIYF. As DNA, the CDR3 is TGCAGCGTTGAAGATGAGACAGGAGTCTCTGGAAACACCATATATTTT.

The V and J genes are TRBV11-2 and TRBJ2-2, with D unclear. Trimming shortened V by 2 bases and J by 9 bases, and 10 bases separated the two germline ends. Germline CDR1 SGHAT, CDR2 FQNNGV. The CDR3 consists of 13 residues. The CDR3 nucleotides are TGTGCCAGCAGCTTATTGTCAGCCTGGGAGCTGTTTTTT. Amino acid sequence: CASSLLSAWELFF.

The CDR3, as DNA: TGTGCCAGCAGTTTGGGGGGGAAGCAGTTCTTC. Its translation: CASSLGGKQFF. This sequence joins TRBV6-5 and TRBJ2-1, with TRBD2 identical over 7 bases. Germline CDR1 reads MNHEY; CDR2 reads SVGAGI. CDR3 length: 11 residues. V was pared by 4 bases and J by 11 bases, with 2 bases of the junction left unmatched.

The rearrangement links TRBV4-3 to TRBJ1-4; D is possibly TRBD1 (5 bases). This CDR3 is 16 amino acids long. Germline V gene lookup returns CDR1 LGHNA and CDR2 YSLEER. Trimming cost V 0 bases and J 3 bases, with 11 bases left between them. CDR3 in amino acids: CASSQDAEGANEKLFF. The CDR3 DNA follows: TGCGCCAGCAGCCAAGATGCCGAAGGGGCTAATGAAAAACTGTTTTTT.

J is TRBJ1-5 and V is TRBV9, with 7 bases lining up with TRBD1. This CDR3 has 17 residues. Germline CDR1 SGDLS, CDR2 YYNGEE. The junction had 13 bases not matched to a gene; V was cut back by 4 bases and J by 3 bases. CDR3 sequence: CASSPTRRGQPNQPQHF. CDR3 coding DNA: TGTGCCAGCAGCCCAACTCGTAGGGGACAGCCCAATCAGCCCCAGCATTTT.

This clone was picked up one time. The chain recombines TRBV7-9 with TRBJ2-7; unclear D gene. In germline, CDR1 is SEHNR, CDR2 FQNEAQ (reference sequence). V lost 2 bases and J 0 bases, leaving 5 bases between the germline ends. The CDR3 spans 13 residues. Written as DNA, the CDR3 is TGTGCCAGCAGCTTAACAACCTCCTACGAGCAGTACTTC. Protein sequence: CASSLTTSYEQYF.

This chain connects TRBV5-6 to TRBJ2-3; D tentatively fits TRBD1 or TRBD2 (5 bases each). Germline V gives CDR1 SGHDT, CDR2 YYEEEE. Trimming took off 4 bases at V and 5 bases at J, with 29 bases between the two ends. CDR3 length: 19 residues. Here the CDR3 reads CASSPGTDASHLPVDTQYF. The CDR3 coding sequence is TGTGCCAGCAGCCCCGGGACCGACGCTAGCCACCTCCCGGTAGATACGCAGTATTTT.

The J gene is TRBJ2-1, the V gene TRBV2; 10 bases match TRBD1. The germline V gene encodes CDR1 SNHLY and CDR2 FYNNEI. CDR3 length equals 16 residues. The trim removed 6 bases at V and 9 bases at J, leaving 14 bases unmatched. As DNA, the CDR3 is TGTGCCAGCAGCCGGGGACAGGGGCCCGTTATGGGTGAGCAGTTCTTC. Encoded protein: CASSRGQGPVMGEQFF.

The V and J genes are TRBV27 and TRBJ1-5; 8 bases are shared with TRBD1. CDR3 length: 14 residues. The V gene's germline CDR1 is MNHEY and CDR2 SMNVEV (reference sequence). Trimming took 3 bases from V and 7 from J; bases not matched to a gene: 5. CDR3 DNA: TGTGCCAGCAGTTTTACAGGGGGAGGACAGCCCCAGCATTTT. Translation: CASSFTGGGQPQHF.

The rearrangement uses TRBV11-2 and TRBJ2-7, with TRBD2 as a possible D gene (6 bases). The V gene lost 5 bases and the J gene lost 6 bases, with 11 bases spanning the gap. This CDR3 contains 12 residues. Germline V lookup: CDR1 SGHAT, CDR2 FQNNGV. CDR3 amino acids: CASSLLGGEQYF. CDR3 nucleotides: TGTGCCAGCAGCCTACTGGGGGGCGAGCAGTACTTC.

This clone has just a few counts. The genes are TRBV2 and TRBJ2-5; D remains ambiguous. CDR3 length: 17 amino acids. Germline lookup yields CDR1 SNHLY and CDR2 FYNNEI. V lost 2 bases and J 1 base, leaving 17 bases between the germline ends. DNA for the CDR3: TGTGCCAGCAGTGAAAGCGTGGCAGGACCTGGCCAAGAGACCCAGTACTTC. This codes for CASSESVAGPGQETQYF.

This clone was recorded a few times. The J gene is TRBJ2-1, the V gene TRBV29-1, with 8 bases lining up with TRBD1. Losses at the gene ends were 2 bases for V and 3 bases for J; bases not matched to a gene: 6. CDR1 is SQVTM, CDR2 ANQGSEA, per germline. The CDR3 spans 15 residues. The CDR3 loop reads CSVEHPQGVYNEQFF. CDR3 nucleotide sequence: TGCAGCGTTGAACACCCACAGGGGGTCTACAATGAGCAGTTCTTC.

This clone was seen more than once but under ten times. The chain couples TRBV7-3 to TRBJ1-1; TRBD1 aligns across 8 bases. The CDR3 has 14 amino acids. V lost 3 bases to trimming and J lost 7 bases; unmatched junction nucleotides: 7. Germline-derived CDR1 and CDR2 are SGHTA and FQGTGA. The CDR3 coding sequence is TGTGCCAGCAGCTTGCAGGGGGCTGTAATTGAAGCTTTCTTT. The encoded protein is CASSLQGAVIEAFF.

This clone was observed a handful of times. The chain carries TRBV11-2 and TRBJ1-1, with TRBD1 identical over 7 bases. Germline V gene sequence: CDR1 SGHAT, CDR2 FQNNGV. The CDR3 contains 15 residues. The J segment lost 5 bases and the V segment lost 1 base, leaving 7 bases of the junction unmatched. The CDR3 region has the DNA TGTGCCAGCAGCTTAGGGGTGACAGGGTGGACTGAAGCTTTCTTT. Amino acids: CASSLGVTGWTEAFF. Combining the CDR3 with reference TRBV11-2 and TRBJ1-1 gives the whole variable domain EAGVAQSPRYKIIEKRQSVAFWCNPISGHATLYWYQQILGQGPKLLIQFQNNGVVDDSQLPKDRFSAERLKGVDSTLKIQPAKLEDSAVYLCASSLGVTGWTEAFFGQGTRLTVV.

This rearrangement joins TRBV5-6 to TRBJ2-2; D is undetermined. The CDR3 runs to 14 residues. V lost 0 bases and J lost 3, with 6 bases in between. Looked up from germline, CDR1 is SGHDT and CDR2 is YYEEEE. The CDR3 DNA reads as TGTGCCAGCAGCTTGGGCCCCTACACCGGGGAGCTGTTTTTT. It yields the protein CASSLGPYTGELFF.

The chain links TRBV27 to TRBJ2-2; D may be TRBD1 (6 bases). This CDR3 region has 15 residues. CDR1 MNHEY and CDR2 SMNVEV come from the germline V gene (reference sequence). V lost 7 bases and J 0 bases, leaving 12 bases between the germline ends. CDR3 region: CASTVAGANTGELFF. For the CDR3, the DNA is TGTGCCAGCACGGTGGCAGGGGCGAACACCGGGGAGCTGTTTTTT.

The genes are TRBV6-1 and TRBJ1-6, with 8 nucleotides matching TRBD1. Per germline, CDR1 MNHNS and CDR2 SASEGT. The trim removed 6 bases at V and 9 bases at J, leaving 7 bases unmatched. The CDR3 runs to 14 residues. The CDR3 loop is CASSSTGEGSPLHF. DNA for the CDR3: TGTGCCAGCAGCTCGACAGGGGAGGGTTCACCCCTCCACTTT.

The rearrangement joins TRBV4-1 to TRBJ1-6; 7 bases fit TRBD1. This CDR3 has 15 residues. V gave up 1 base and J gave up 10 bases; unmatched junction bases: 7. Germline V gene lookup returns CDR1 MGHRA and CDR2 YSYEKL. The CDR3 protein is CASSQVDRAGSPLHF. CDR3 coding DNA: TGCGCCAGCAGCCAAGTAGACAGGGCAGGATCACCCCTCCACTTT.

The V call is TRBV15, the J call TRBJ2-5; D perhaps matches TRBD2 (7 bases). Germline V gives CDR1 LNHNV, CDR2 YYDKDF (reference sequence). This CDR3 comprises 16 residues. The V and J ends lost 5 bases and 2 bases respectively, with 18 bases between them. The CDR3 bases are TGTGCCACCAGCCCTGGGGGGGGGCCCGAACAAGAGACCCAGTACTTC. Its translation is CATSPGGGPEQETQYF. Filled out from reference TRBV15 and TRBJ2-5, the complete variable domain reads DAMVIQNPRYQVTQFGKPVTLSCSQTLNHNVMYWYQQKSSQAPKLLFHYYDKDFNNEADTPDNFQSRRPNTSFCFLDIRSPGLGDTAMYLCATSPGGGPEQETQYFGPGTRLLVL.

V is TRBV13 and J is TRBJ1-2, with TRBD1 matching over 8 bases. From germline, CDR1 is PRHDT and CDR2 FYEKMQ (reference sequence). The junction had 9 bases not matched to a gene; V was cut back by 6 bases and J by 6 bases. The CDR3 spans 14 residues. DNA of the CDR3: TGTGCCAGCAGTCAATCTACAGGGGGTGATGGCTACACCTTC. Its translation is CASSQSTGGDGYTF.

The CDR3 coding sequence is TGTGCCAGCAGTGAGAACAGGGGTCCCTATGGCTACACCTTC. This gives the protein CASSENRGPYGYTF. This rearrangement joins TRBV6-1 to TRBJ1-2; 7 bases are shared with TRBD1. The V gene's germline CDR1 is MNHNS and CDR2 SASEGT. The CDR3 has 14 amino acids. The V gene end was trimmed by 3 bases and the J gene end by 4 bases; junction bases not matched to a gene: 5.

This clone has more than one count but fewer than ten. One end of the junction is discordant with germline, which a read error may explain. The chain uses TRBV7-3 and TRBJ1-5, with 10 bases aligning to TRBD1. This CDR3 has 16 amino acids. Germline V CDR1 and CDR2: SGHTA, FQGTGA. CDR3 region: CASSPRTGGNNQPQHF. Written as DNA, the CDR3 is TGCGCCAGCAGCCCTCGGACAGGGGGAAACAATCAGCCCCAGCATTTT. The full variable domain, completed using reference TRBV7-3 and TRBJ1-5, is GAGVSQTPSNKVTEKGKYVELRCDPISGHTALYWYRQSLGQGPEFLIYFQGTGAADDSGLPNDRFFAVRPEGSVSTLKIQRTERGDSAVYLCASSPRTGGNNQPQHFGDGTRLSIL.

V gene TRBV4-3 combines with J gene TRBJ2-7; D call uncertain. The CDR3 contains 13 residues. Germline V CDR1 and CDR2: LGHNA, YSLEER. V was clipped by 0 bases and J by 5 bases, with 8 bases between them. The CDR3, as DNA: TGCGCCAGCAGCCAAGACCCGGACCACGAGCAGTACTTC. Translation gives CASSQDPDHEQYF.

V gene TRBV18 combines with J gene TRBJ1-5, with D tentatively TRBD1 (6 bases). With 3 bases removed from V and 6 bases from J, the gap between germline ends came to 9 bases. There are 13 residues in the CDR3. Per germline, CDR1 KGHSH and CDR2 LQKENI. The CDR3 spells CASSPGGSQPQHF. Here the CDR3 DNA reads TGTGCCAGCTCACCGGGGGGCAGTCAGCCCCAGCATTTT.

The V call is TRBV7-9, the J call TRBJ1-2; 8 nucleotides align to TRBD1. The CDR3 is 14 residues long. V lost 2 bases, J lost 8 bases, and 7 bases stayed unmatched. The germline CDR1 and CDR2 sequences are SEHNR and FQNEAQ (reference sequence). The CDR3 reads CASSLSQGAKGYTF. The CDR3 bases are TGTGCCAGCAGCTTATCTCAGGGGGCAAAGGGCTACACCTTC.

The V gene is TRBV5-1, the J gene TRBJ2-7; unclear D gene. With 1 base removed from V and 1 base from J, the gap between germline ends came to 12 bases. The germline V gene encodes CDR1 SGHRS and CDR2 YFSETQ. This CDR3 is 15 amino acids long. Here the CDR3 DNA reads TGCGCCAGCAGCTTGATGGCAGGCCGTTCCTACGAGCAGTACTTC. Translating it yields CASSLMAGRSYEQYF.

The chain links TRBV7-9 to TRBJ2-1, with D unresolved. V gave up 5 bases and J gave up 0 bases, with 11 bases separating them. The CDR3 runs to 15 residues. Germline CDR1 SEHNR, CDR2 FQNEAQ (reference sequence). CDR3 in amino acids: CASSPRAGSYNEQFF. The CDR3 nucleotides read TGTGCCAGCAGCCCTAGGGCAGGCTCCTACAATGAGCAGTTCTTC.

The rearrangement joins TRBV6-1 to TRBJ2-2; no reliable D call. V was cut by 3 bases and J by 2 bases, with 16 bases left in between. CDR1 and CDR2 (germline): MNHNS, SASEGT. CDR3 length: 17 residues. The CDR3 protein is CASSEPRPPQNTGELFF. In DNA form, the CDR3 reads TGTGCCAGCAGTGAGCCACGACCTCCTCAAAACACCGGGGAGCTGTTTTTT.

The V gene is TRBV10-3, the J gene TRBJ1-2; D is undetermined. Germline assignment: CDR1 ENHRY and CDR2 SYGVKD. V lost 7 bases to trimming and J lost 8 bases, with 20 bases between them. The CDR3 covers 14 residues. The CDR3 loop is CAIMGGSRIEGYTF. As DNA, the CDR3 is TGTGCCATCATGGGCGGCTCGCGGATTGAGGGCTACACCTTC.

The rearrangement joins TRBV4-1 to TRBJ2-7; D is possibly TRBD1 (6 bases). V was cut by 3 bases and J by 1 base, with 13 bases left in between. The CDR3 consists of 15 residues. Germline values: CDR1 MGHRA, CDR2 YSYEKL. CDR3 coding DNA: TGCGCCAGCAGCCAGGGGGCTTACGGTTCCTACGAGCAGTACTTC. Protein sequence: CASSQGAYGSYEQYF.